The entry below describes one T cell receptor beta chain. Its antigen is currently not known. Per-base quality was not reported, and no clone a single base away is much larger than it. This specimen belongs to a study of CD8+ T cells in alopecia areata (dated by TCRdb to the late 2010s). About the study as a whole: Treated patients were enrolled in an open-label pilot trial of oral tofacitinib at 5 to 10 mg twice daily for moderate-to-severe alopecia areata. Scalp clonality was compared among normal scalp (n=4), patchy alopecia areata scalp (n=8), and alopecia totalis/universalis scalp (n=8). Patients stayed on tofacitinib for 6 to 18 months and then had 6 months of follow-up off drug so that delayed response and recurrence could be assessed. Patients on tofacitinib were biopsied at baseline and after 4 and 24 weeks of treatment, and several of the patients also had a later scalp biopsy. immunoSEQ multiplex PCR using 35 Vbeta forward primers and 13 Jbeta reverse primers was used to amplify TCRbeta CDR3 regions. Disease severity in treated patients was measured with the SALT score, which quantifies the percentage of affected scalp surface area. In humans, TCRbeta sequencing was performed on scalp tissue and on sorted CD4+ and CD8+ peripheral blood T cells from healthy controls and from patients with patchy or totalis/universalis alopecia areata. In both human patients and the C3H/HeJ mouse model, the study applied high-throughput TCRbeta sequencing to look at T cell clonal expansion in alopecia areata. RNA was extracted with the PAXgene miRNA kit for fixed scalp, the miRNeasy kit for PBMCs, and the RNeasy kit for mouse skin. Beyond this particular receptor, the publication reports: Unlike mouse skin, which is dominated by gammadelta T cells, normal human skin has resident alphabeta T cells that are also sequenced, and this complicates analysis of the scalp TCR repertoire. With tofacitinib, both scalp clonality and the number of expanded CD8+ clones among the top 100 scalp clones went down significantly. Lesional scalp, especially in alopecia totalis/universalis, showed higher clonality and more expanded CD8+ clones than normal scalp, suggesting antigenic drive. The treated cohort was small, with a single nonresponder, so links between baseline CD8+ expansion and response need larger studies. During tofacitinib treatment, many expanded lesional clones remained in scalp and blood, and this persistence may partly explain relapse after treatment is stopped. Shared TCR sequences between patients were less evident than in mice, which may be partly attributable to HLA diversity in the patient population.

The protocol used for the library was the immunoSEQ multiplex PCR assay. RNA was extracted from all samples and reverse transcribed into cDNA as template for TCR sequencing. First-strand cDNA was synthesized using SuperScript III with a 2:1 mix of oligo-dT and random hexamers. Amplification bias was assessed with a synthetic immune receptor repertoire, and residual bias was removed computationally. As for how the authors treated the data: Raw reads were preprocessed for error removal, and CDR3 was defined according to IMGT conventions as running from the conserved cysteine to phenylalanine. Clonality was computed by normalizing Shannon entropy by log2 of the number of productive unique TCRs and subtracting the result from 1. Whether scalp clones were CD4 or CD8 was inferred by matching scalp TCRbeta sequences against CD4 and CD8 repertoires sorted from blood. Not all clones reach the TCRdb copy of this immuneACCESS table, which keeps in-frame sequences only. Checked studies attribute under half of the gap to unresolved V genes and leave the rest unexplained. D and trimming were read from the DNA, whereas the V and J calls and clone size are those reported in that table. The sample contains over 150,000 clones, approximately 56% of them found a single time. Approximately 0.69% of the sample comes from the top ten.

In light of the paper, this sample's time point label describes: 4 weeks on oral tofacitinib. What the treatment or condition label conveys for this sample: oral pan-JAK inhibitor, 5-10 mg twice daily. From alopecia areata patients, peripheral blood was collected along with lesional scalp punch biopsies. PBMCs were separated by density centrifugation and stained for CD3, CD4 and CD8, after which CD4+ and CD8+ T cells were sorted on a FACSAria. The TCR was taken from a human donor with alopecia areata. The source was CD4+ T cells sorted from blood, collected at week 4, from a patient treated with tofacitinib.

The bases are TGCAGCGTTGTCAGGGAGGGCCCCCAGTACTTC. This translates into CSVVREGPQYF. The chain was built from TRBV29-1 and TRBJ2-5; 7 bases in the middle match TRBD2. CDR3 length: 11 amino acids, cysteine to phenylalanine. The kept DNA is CDR3 alone, 33 bases in frame from the first base. Germline trimming: 4 bases from V, 9 bases from J; junction bases outside gene matches: 5. Reading the germline V gene gives CDR1 SQVTM and CDR2 ANQGSEA.